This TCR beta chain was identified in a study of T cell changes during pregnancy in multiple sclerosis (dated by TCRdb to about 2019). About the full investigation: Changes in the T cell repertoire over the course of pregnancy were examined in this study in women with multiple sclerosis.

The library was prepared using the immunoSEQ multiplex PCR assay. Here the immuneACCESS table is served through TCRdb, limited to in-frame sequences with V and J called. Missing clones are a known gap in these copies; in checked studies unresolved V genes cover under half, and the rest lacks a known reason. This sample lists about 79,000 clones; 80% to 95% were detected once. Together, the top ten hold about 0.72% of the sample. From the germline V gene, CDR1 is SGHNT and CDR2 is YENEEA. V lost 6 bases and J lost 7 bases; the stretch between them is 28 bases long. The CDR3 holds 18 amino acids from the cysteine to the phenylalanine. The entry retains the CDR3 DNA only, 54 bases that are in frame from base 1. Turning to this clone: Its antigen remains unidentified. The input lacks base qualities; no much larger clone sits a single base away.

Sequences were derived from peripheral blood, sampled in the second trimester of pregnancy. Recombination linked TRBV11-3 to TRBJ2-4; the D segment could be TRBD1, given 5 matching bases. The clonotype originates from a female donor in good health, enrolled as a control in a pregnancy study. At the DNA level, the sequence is TGTGCCAGCAGTCCCCGGGTGTTGGCCATTAGGGGCTCGAACATTCAGTACTTC. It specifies CASSPRVLAIRGSNIQYF.